These 29 T cell receptor beta chains originate from one sample sequenced in a study of response to subunit inactivated influenza vaccine (dated by TCRdb to about 2018). The time point label for this specimen denotes: 45 to 55 days after influenza vaccine administration. The method was RT-PCR. Sequencing was carried out with an Illumina HiSeq 2500. The public sequencing data were trimmed at Q25 with fastp and processed into clonotypes with MiXCR by TCRdb, which kept only in-frame beta chains. Identical CDR3 proteins give one entry, which carries the most common genes and DNA. This sample holds roughly 460,000 distinct CDR3 sequences; about a tenth were observed only once. Together, the top ten hold 9.5% to 15% of the sample. The source was PBMCs from blood, collected 45 days after vaccination. These TCRs come from a man aged 50 to 60 who received an inactivated influenza vaccine. Donor details come from another sample of the same person, matched by shared clones.

In its sample, this clonotype was seen many times. The V and J genes are TRBV11-2 and TRBJ2-1; no clear D. Germline V gene data show CDR1 as SGHAT and CDR2 as FQNNGV. The CDR3 extends over 13 amino acids. The V end was cut by 1 base, the J end by 7 bases, with 8 bases between. CDR3 coding DNA: TGTGCCAGCAGCTTAGCTTTACGGAATGAGCAGTTCTTC. This sequence encodes CASSLALRNEQFF. Full variable domain (outside the CDR3, taken from reference TRBV11-2 and TRBJ2-1): EAGVAQSPRYKIIEKRQSVAFWCNPISGHATLYWYQQILGQGPKLLIQFQNNGVVDDSQLPKDRFSAERLKGVDSTLKIQPAKLEDSAVYLCASSLALRNEQFFGPGTRLTVL.

This clonotype has more than one count but fewer than ten. This chain connects TRBV4-3 to TRBJ2-2; 8 bases are a match to TRBD1. Trimming cost V 0 bases and J 2 bases; bases outside gene matches: 8. CDR1 is LGHNA, CDR2 YSLEER, per germline. This CDR3 spans 18 amino acids. CDR3 sequence reads: CASSQDLAGGFNTGELFF. The CDR3 DNA reads as TGCGCCAGCAGCCAAGATCTCGCAGGGGGCTTTAACACCGGGGAGCTGTTTTTT.

The chain links TRBV25-1 to TRBJ2-7; D is possibly TRBD1 (5 bases). Trimming removed 4 bases at V and 9 bases at J, with 10 bases between. The CDR3 extends over 11 amino acids. CDR1 MGHDK and CDR2 SYGVNS come from the germline V gene. CDR3 DNA: TGTGCCAGCAGTGGGACAACAAGGCAGTACTTC. Its protein is CASSGTTRQYF.

The chain has TRBV15 and TRBJ1-4, with D perhaps matching TRBD1 (5 bases). Germline V gives CDR1 LNHNV, CDR2 YYDKDF (reference sequence). The CDR3 length is 13 residues. The V and J ends lost 5 bases and 7 bases respectively, with 11 bases between them. This CDR3 is CATSVGGGEKLFF. CDR3 nucleotide sequence: TGTGCCACCAGCGTCGGGGGTGGTGAAAAACTGTTTTTT.

In DNA, the CDR3 is TGTGCCAGCAGCTGGATAGCGGGGGGATCAGATACGCAGTATTTT. Amino acid sequence: CASSWIAGGSDTQYF. The chain has TRBV7-2 and TRBJ2-3; TRBD2 matches at 10 bases. Unmatched junction bases numbered 5, after V lost 4 bases and J lost 4 bases. The CDR3 loop spans 15 amino acids. CDR1 and CDR2 from the germline V gene are SGHTA and FQGNSA. Full variable domain (outside the CDR3, taken from reference TRBV7-2 and TRBJ2-3): GAGVSQSPSNKVTEKGKDVELRCDPISGHTALYWYRQSLGQGLEFLIYFQGNSAPDKSGLPSDRFSAERTGGSVSTLTIQRTQQEDSAVYLCASSWIAGGSDTQYFGPGTRLTVL.

The chain recombines TRBV6-2 or TRBV6-3 with TRBJ2-2, with D perhaps matching TRBD1 (5 bases). Per germline, CDR1 MNHEY and CDR2 SVGEGT. V was clipped by 1 base and J by 4 bases, with 7 bases between them. The CDR3 loop spans 14 amino acids. The CDR3 DNA is TGTGCCAGCAGTTACTGGCAGGGCACCGGGGAGCTGTTTTTT. Its translation is CASSYWQGTGELFF.

Only a few counts were recorded for this clonotype. The V and J genes are TRBV20-1 and TRBJ2-2; 9 bases are a match to TRBD2. This CDR3 has 15 residues. The junction had 5 bases not matched to a gene; V was cut back by 2 bases and J by 4 bases. Germline CDR1 and CDR2: DFQATT and SNEGSKA (reference sequence). The CDR3 DNA reads TGCAGTGCTAGATCCGCGGGAGGGAGCACCGGGGAGCTGTTTTTT. Translation: CSARSAGGSTGELFF.

Points on this clonotype: It may be a read error: a sequence one base away is much more abundant. The CDR3 does not end in the conserved phenylalanine or tryptophan, so this is likely a read error. This chain joins TRBV29-1 and TRBJ1-1; D ambiguous. From germline, CDR1 is SQVTM and CDR2 ANQGSEA. The CDR3 is 11 amino acids. V shed 5 bases and J shed 8 bases, with 12 bases lying between them. CDR3 DNA sequence: TGCAGCGTTTACACGCAAGCAGAAGCTTTCCTT. This encodes CSVYTQAEAFL.

This clonotype was detected a few times. This sequence joins TRBV5-1 and TRBJ2-7; 10 bases fit TRBD2. V lost 4 bases to trimming and J lost 6 bases; unmatched junction nucleotides: 4. The CDR3 is made up of 13 amino acids. Germline V gene sequence: CDR1 SGHRS, CDR2 YFSETQ. The CDR3 nucleotides read TGCGCCAGCAGCCCAGCTAGCGGGGGCGAGCAGTACTTC. This gives the protein CASSPASGGEQYF.

This chain joins TRBV20-1 and TRBJ2-3; 7 positions agree with TRBD1. The germline V gene encodes CDR1 DFQATT and CDR2 SNEGSKA (reference sequence). With 7 bases clipped from V and 6 bases from J, the junction kept 13 bases outside the gene matches. This CDR3 contains 14 residues. CDR3 protein: CSVPTGVMLDTQYF. CDR3 DNA sequence: TGCAGTGTTCCTACAGGGGTGATGCTCGATACGCAGTATTTT.

The sample holds a few counts of this clonotype. The chain is built from TRBV12-3 or TRBV12-4 and TRBJ2-1, with 9 bases lining up with TRBD2. J was trimmed by 10 bases and V by 4 bases; bases with no gene match: 11. This CDR3 comprises 15 residues. The CDR3 is CASSSARGGAGEQFF. The CDR3 DNA follows: TGTGCCAGCAGTTCTGCTCGCGGGGGGGCGGGGGAGCAGTTCTTC.

The chain carries TRBV2 and TRBJ2-3; TRBD2 matches at 11 bases. CDR1 and CDR2 from the germline V gene are SNHLY and FYNNEI. With 4 bases clipped from V and 2 bases from J, the junction kept 5 bases outside the gene matches. This CDR3 is built from 16 residues. This chain's CDR3 is CASSGSSGGFTDTQYF. The CDR3 DNA reads TGTGCCAGCAGTGGATCTAGCGGGGGGTTCACAGATACGCAGTATTTT.

The chain links TRBV20-1 to TRBJ2-5, with D unresolved. V was shortened by 4 bases and J by 5 bases, with 11 bases between the two germline ends. The germline CDR1 and CDR2 sequences are DFQATT and SNEGSKA (reference sequence). This CDR3 is built from 12 residues. CDR3 loop: CSAKVLRETQYF. The CDR3, as DNA: TGCAGTGCTAAGGTGCTTAGGGAGACCCAGTACTTC.

The chain combines TRBV28 with TRBJ1-1; D may be TRBD1 (6 bases). V lost 3 bases to trimming and J lost 2 bases, with 16 bases between them. Germline V gene lookup returns CDR1 MDHEN and CDR2 SYDVKM. The CDR3 length is 16 residues. DNA for the CDR3: TGTGCCAGCAGTTTTGGCTACCGGGACACCAACACTGAAGCTTTCTTT. This translates into CASSFGYRDTNTEAFF.

This clonotype occurred a few times. This sequence joins TRBV5-1 and TRBJ1-4; 7 positions match TRBD1. The CDR3 length is 14 residues. With V trimmed by 4 bases and J by 12 bases, 12 bases remained unmatched. Germline CDR1 and CDR2: SGHRS and YFSETQ. CDR3 coding DNA: TGCGCCAGCAGCGGGGGGGACAGTCGGTCGCAACTGTTTTTT. Its translation is CASSGGDSRSQLFF.

In the case of this clonotype: A read error may explain this, as a much larger clone is one base away. The genes are TRBV20-1 and TRBJ2-5, with a possible D match to TRBD2 (5 bases). CDR3 length: 14 residues. V gave up 4 bases and J gave up 7 bases, with 19 bases separating them. Germline CDR1 DFQATT, CDR2 SNEGSKA (reference sequence). CDR3 nucleotides: TGCAGTGCTACCTGGGGAAACGCTGGAGGGACCCAGTACTTC. Amino acid sequence: CSATWGNAGGTQYF.

The chain recombines TRBV11-2 with TRBJ2-1, with D possibly TRBD2 on 5 matching bases. CDR1 is SGHAT and CDR2 is FQNNGV in the germline V gene. The CDR3 totals 14 residues. V gave up 4 bases and J gave up 8 bases, with 15 bases separating them. The CDR3 coding sequence is TGTGCCAGCAGCTCCACCTGGGGAGTCGATGAGCAGTTCTTC. Translating gives CASSSTWGVDEQFF.

This clonotype was counted only a few times. J is TRBJ2-7 and V is TRBV9; 9 positions agree with TRBD2. CDR3 length: 15 amino acids. With 0 bases clipped from V and 5 bases from J, the junction kept 6 bases outside the gene matches. Looked up from germline, CDR1 is SGDLS and CDR2 is YYNGEE. The CDR3 nucleotides are TGTGCCAGCAGCGTAGGGGGGGTAGCGGGGGACGAGCAGTACTTC. Translation: CASSVGGVAGDEQYF. The variable domain in full, with the rest retrieved from reference TRBV9 and TRBJ2-7, is DSGVTQTPKHLITATGQRVTLRCSPRSGDLSVYWYQQSLDQGLQFLIQYYNGEERAKGNILERFSAQQFPDLHSELNLSSLELGDSALYFCASSVGGVAGDEQYFGPGTRLTVT.

The chain combines TRBV4-2 with TRBJ2-2; 12 bases match TRBD1. CDR1 and CDR2 (germline): LGHNA, YNFKEQ. The length of the CDR3 is 15 residues. V was clipped by 4 bases and J by 6 bases; unmatched bases: 3. CDR3 amino acids: CASSPRDRGPGELFF. CDR3 sequence (DNA): TGTGCCAGCAGCCCTCGGGACAGGGGGCCCGGGGAGCTGTTTTTT.

This clonotype was seen only a few times. The gene calls are TRBV20-1 and TRBJ2-7, with TRBD1 matching 10 bases. The length of the CDR3 is 14 residues. The J segment lost 5 bases and the V segment lost 4 bases, leaving 8 bases of the junction unmatched. CDR1 and CDR2 from the germline V gene are DFQATT and SNEGSKA (reference sequence). The CDR3 sequence is CSAISGTGDHEQYF. CDR3 bases: TGCAGTGCTATATCCGGGACAGGGGACCACGAGCAGTACTTC.

In its sample, this clonotype was seen many times. This sequence joins TRBV24-1 and TRBJ2-5, with no clear D. CDR1 is KGHDR, CDR2 SFDVKD, per germline. CDR3 size: 12 residues. Trimming shortened V by 4 bases and J by 7 bases, and 9 bases separated the two germline ends. The CDR3 nucleotides are TGTGCCACCAGTGACTCCTTGTGGACCCAGTACTTC. Its protein is CATSDSLWTQYF.

This clonotype was seen a handful of times. The rearrangement uses TRBV5-1 and TRBJ2-1, with TRBD1 identical over 9 bases. Trimming removed 0 bases from V and 4 bases from J; junction bases left unmatched: 8. From germline, CDR1 is SGHRS and CDR2 YFSETQ. The CDR3 loop spans 17 amino acids. The CDR3: CASSLEPPGQGYNEQFF. Written as DNA, the CDR3 is TGCGCCAGCAGCTTGGAACCCCCGGGACAGGGTTACAATGAGCAGTTCTTC.

This sequence joins TRBV10-3 and TRBJ2-3; the match to TRBD2 covers 11 bases. CDR1 is ENHRY and CDR2 is SYGVKD in the germline V gene. V lost 0 bases and J lost 0; bases outside the gene matches: 5. The CDR3 sequence is 18 residues long. CDR3 sequence: CAISESRTSGFSTDTQYF. CDR3 sequence (DNA): TGTGCCATCAGTGAGTCCCGGACTAGCGGGTTTAGCACAGATACGCAGTATTTT.

This rearrangement joins TRBV27 to TRBJ2-1, with a tentative D call TRBD1 (5 bases). The CDR3 extends over 14 amino acids. Germline CDR1 and CDR2: MNHEY and SMNVEV (reference sequence). The ends were cut back, 5 bases at V and 9 bases at J, with 17 bases in the middle. The CDR3 here is CASSPRQSWGEQFF. The CDR3 DNA reads TGTGCCAGCAGTCCCAGACAGAGTTGGGGTGAGCAGTTCTTC.

This clonotype was observed many times. The chain combines TRBV11-1 with TRBJ2-1; D unresolved. The germline CDR1 and CDR2 sequences are SGHAT and FQDESV (reference sequence). V shed 1 base and J shed 4 bases, with 8 bases lying between them. CDR3 size: 14 residues. The CDR3 sequence is CASSLGREYNEQFF. The DNA of the CDR3 is TGTGCCAGCAGCTTAGGGCGCGAGTACAATGAGCAGTTCTTC. Complete variable domain (other parts from reference TRBV11-1 and TRBJ2-1): EAEVAQSPRYKITEKSQAVAFWCDPISGHATLYWYRQILGQGPELLVQFQDESVVDDSQLPKDRFSAERLKGVDSTLKIQPAELGDSAMYLCASSLGREYNEQFFGPGTRLTVL.

The chain is built from TRBV12-3 or TRBV12-4 and TRBJ2-1; D call uncertain. V dropped 4 bases and J dropped 6 bases, with 13 bases sitting between them. The CDR3 contains 14 residues. CDR3 in amino acids: CASSSPPQLNEQFF. The CDR3 bases are TGTGCCAGCAGTTCCCCACCTCAACTCAATGAGCAGTTCTTC.

The rearrangement uses TRBV5-1 and TRBJ2-2; 10 positions match TRBD2. CDR3 size: 15 residues. Germline assignment: CDR1 SGHRS and CDR2 YFSETQ. The ends lost 4 bases at V and 4 bases at J; junction bases unmatched: 4. CDR3 DNA sequence: TGCGCCAGCAGCCAGAGCGGGGGGGCCACCGGGGAGCTGTTTTTT. Protein product: CASSQSGGATGELFF.

CDR3 protein: CASSQPGQSAYNEQFF. The DNA of the CDR3 is TGCGCCAGCAGTCAACCTGGACAATCCGCTTACAATGAGCAGTTCTTC. The chain links TRBV23-1 to TRBJ2-1; TRBD1 might be the D (5 bases). TRBV23-1 is an ORF; its function is uncertain. This CDR3 has 16 amino acids. The V and J ends lost 2 bases and 4 bases respectively, with 15 bases between them.

The DNA for the CDR3 is TGTGCCAGCAGCTTACTCTCTCAGGGGTACGAGCAGTACTTC. Its translation: CASSLLSQGYEQYF. V usage is TRBV7-9 and J usage is TRBJ2-7, with a tentative D call TRBD1 (6 bases). Germline V gene sequence: CDR1 SEHNR, CDR2 FQNEAQ (reference sequence). Trimming pared 2 bases from V and 4 bases from J, leaving 12 bases between. The CDR3 is made up of 14 amino acids.